The 8 T cell receptor beta chains in this list originate from one sample, sequenced in a study of shared clonotypes between healthy human individuals. Measured with immunoSEQ multiplex PCR; TCRdb has only the in-frame clones, and not every one. There are approximately 460,000 clones in the sample; about 74% occur only once, and 12% lies in the top ten. Input material: PBMCs. The source is a middle-aged woman in good health. Some clones in this sample may be carry-over from other donors' samples.

This clone has only a few counts. The V call is TRBV7-8, the J call TRBJ2-2, with 9 nucleotides matching TRBD1. The germline V gene has CDR1 SGHVS and CDR2 FQNEAQ. With V trimmed by 5 bases and J by 0 bases, 10 bases remained unmatched. The CDR3 is made up of 18 amino acids. This CDR3 is CASSPRIGTGSNTGELFF. CDR3 DNA: TGTGCCAGCAGCCCCCGAATCGGGACAGGGTCGAACACCGGGGAGCTGTTTTTT.

As regards this clone: One base separates it from a far larger clone, so it is likely a read error. The chain joins TRBV7-2 to TRBJ2-7; D unclear. Germline loops: CDR1 SGHTA, CDR2 FQGNSA. This CDR3 is 11 amino acids long. CDR3 sequence reads: CASSLGYEQCF. CDR3 nucleotide sequence: TGTGCCAGCAGCTTAGGATACGAGCAGTGCTTC.

About this clone itself: This likely reflects a read error, since a far larger clone is one base away. The chain carries TRBV7-3 and TRBJ1-1; D not certain. V lost 4 bases and J lost 4, with 10 bases in between. Germline V gives CDR1 SGHTA, CDR2 FQGTGA. This CDR3 spans 13 amino acids. The CDR3 DNA sequence: TGTGCCAGCAGCTCGCCCTGCAGCACTGAAGCTTTCTTT. This sequence encodes CASSSPCSTEAFF.

The rearrangement joins TRBV7-3 to TRBJ2-5, with a weak D call TRBD2 (5 bases). The CDR3 contains 13 residues. V shed 2 bases and J shed 2 bases, with 6 bases lying between them. Germline CDR1 is SGHTA and CDR2 is FQGTGA. The CDR3 spells CASSLWEQETQYF. The CDR3 DNA sequence: TGTGCCAGCAGCTTATGGGAGCAAGAGACCCAGTACTTC.

The V and J genes are TRBV19 and TRBJ1-1; 8 nucleotides match TRBD1. The germline V gene has CDR1 LNHDA and CDR2 SQIVND (reference sequence). The CDR3 covers 17 residues. Trimming cost V 5 bases and J 0 bases; bases outside gene matches: 11. CDR3 loop: CASSQTRDRSLNTEAFF. In nucleotides, the CDR3 is TGTGCCAGTAGTCAAACCCGGGACAGGTCCCTGAACACTGAAGCTTTCTTT. Using reference TRBV19 and TRBJ1-1 for the parts outside the CDR3, the full variable domain is DGGITQSPKYLFRKEGQNVTLSCEQNLNHDAMYWYRQDPGQGLRLIYYSQIVNDFQKGDIAEGYSVSREKKESFPLTVTSAQKNPTAFYLCASSQTRDRSLNTEAFFGQGTRLTVV.

The J gene is TRBJ1-4, the V gene TRBV5-1; D call uncertain. The germline gives CDR1 SGHRS, CDR2 YFSETQ. Trimming left V 2 bases short and J 5 bases short, with 10 bases between. The CDR3 is made up of 14 amino acids. The CDR3, as DNA: TGCGCCAGCAGCTTCGAGGAGTGGAATGAAAAACTGTTTTTT. Translation gives CASSFEEWNEKLFF.

The chain combines TRBV2 with TRBJ2-2; a possible D gene is TRBD2 (7 bases). V gave up 6 bases and J gave up 4 bases, with 15 bases separating them. The length of the CDR3 is 15 residues. Germline loops: CDR1 SNHLY, CDR2 FYNNEI. The CDR3 reads CASRGASGATGELFF. The CDR3 DNA reads TGTGCCAGCAGGGGGGCTAGCGGAGCCACCGGGGAGCTGTTTTTT.

The chain recombines TRBV19 with TRBJ2-1, with 14 bases fitting TRBD2. The CDR3 is 19 amino acids. CDR1 is LNHDA and CDR2 is SQIVND in the germline V gene (reference sequence). V lost 7 bases, J lost 1 base, and 12 bases stayed unmatched. The CDR3 sequence is CASTPRGLAGVSSYNEQFF. The CDR3 region has the DNA TGTGCCAGTACCCCCCGGGGACTAGCGGGAGTGTCATCCTACAATGAGCAGTTCTTC.